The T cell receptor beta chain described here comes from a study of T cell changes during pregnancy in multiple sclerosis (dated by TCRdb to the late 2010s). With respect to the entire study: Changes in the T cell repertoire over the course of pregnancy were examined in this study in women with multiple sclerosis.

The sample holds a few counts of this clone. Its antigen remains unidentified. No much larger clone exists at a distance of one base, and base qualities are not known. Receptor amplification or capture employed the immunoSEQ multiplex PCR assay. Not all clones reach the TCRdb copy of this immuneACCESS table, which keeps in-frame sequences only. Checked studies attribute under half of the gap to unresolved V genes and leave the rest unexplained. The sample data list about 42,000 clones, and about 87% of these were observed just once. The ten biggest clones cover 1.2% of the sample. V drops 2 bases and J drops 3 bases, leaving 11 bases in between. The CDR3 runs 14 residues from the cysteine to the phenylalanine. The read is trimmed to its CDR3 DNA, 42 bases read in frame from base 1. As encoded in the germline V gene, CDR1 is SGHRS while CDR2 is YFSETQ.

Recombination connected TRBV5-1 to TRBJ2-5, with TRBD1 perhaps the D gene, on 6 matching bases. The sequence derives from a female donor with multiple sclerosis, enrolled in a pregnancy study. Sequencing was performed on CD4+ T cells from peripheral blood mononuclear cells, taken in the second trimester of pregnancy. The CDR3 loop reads CASSFGQREETQYF. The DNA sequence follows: TGCGCCAGCAGCTTTGGACAGCGTGAAGAGACCCAGTACTTC.